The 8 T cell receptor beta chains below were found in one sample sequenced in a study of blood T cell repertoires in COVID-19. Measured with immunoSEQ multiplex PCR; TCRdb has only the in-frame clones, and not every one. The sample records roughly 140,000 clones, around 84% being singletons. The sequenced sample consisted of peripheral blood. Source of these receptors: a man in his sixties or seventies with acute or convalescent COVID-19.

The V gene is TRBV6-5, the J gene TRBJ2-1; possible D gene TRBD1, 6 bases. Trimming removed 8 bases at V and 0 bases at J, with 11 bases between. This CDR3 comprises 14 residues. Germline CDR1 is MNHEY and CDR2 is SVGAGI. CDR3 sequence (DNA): TGTGCCAGCGGGGGCGGAAGCTCCTACAATGAGCAGTTCTTC. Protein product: CASGGGSSYNEQFF.

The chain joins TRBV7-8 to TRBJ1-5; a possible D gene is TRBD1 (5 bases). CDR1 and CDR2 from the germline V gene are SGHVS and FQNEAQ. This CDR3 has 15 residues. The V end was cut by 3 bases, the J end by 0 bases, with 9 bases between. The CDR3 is CASSLGRVSNQPQHF. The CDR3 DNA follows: TGTGCCAGCAGCTTGGGCAGGGTTAGCAATCAGCCCCAGCATTTT.

CDR3 amino acids: CATSDRANYGYTF. The CDR3 DNA reads TGTGCCACCAGTGACAGGGCCAACTATGGCTACACCTTC. The genes are TRBV24-1 and TRBJ1-2; TRBD1 might be the D (5 bases). Trimming took off 4 bases at V and 2 bases at J, with 7 bases between the two ends. CDR3 length: 13 residues. Germline CDR1 reads KGHDR; CDR2 reads SFDVKD.

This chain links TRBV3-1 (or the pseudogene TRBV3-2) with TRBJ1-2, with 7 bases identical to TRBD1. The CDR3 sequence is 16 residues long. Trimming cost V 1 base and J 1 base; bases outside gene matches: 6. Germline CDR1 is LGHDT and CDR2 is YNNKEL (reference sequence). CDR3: CASSQGTGQINYGYTF. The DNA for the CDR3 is TGTGCCAGCAGCCAAGGGACAGGACAGATTAACTATGGCTACACCTTC.

CDR3 sequence: CASSSPRQGVTEAFF. CDR3 nucleotide sequence: TGTGCCAGCAGCTCACCCCGGCAGGGGGTAACTGAAGCTTTCTTT. The chain couples TRBV6-5 to TRBJ1-1, with 7 bases matching TRBD1. The CDR3 loop spans 15 amino acids. Germline CDR1 MNHEY, CDR2 SVGAGI. V dropped 6 bases and J dropped 5; count of bases not matched to a gene: 12.

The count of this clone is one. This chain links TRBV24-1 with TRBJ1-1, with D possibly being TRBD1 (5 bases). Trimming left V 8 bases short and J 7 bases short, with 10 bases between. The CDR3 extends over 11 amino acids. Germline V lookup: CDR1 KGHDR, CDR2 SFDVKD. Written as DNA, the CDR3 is TGTGCCACCACTCAGGGCCGTGAAGCTTTCTTT. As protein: CATTQGREAFF.

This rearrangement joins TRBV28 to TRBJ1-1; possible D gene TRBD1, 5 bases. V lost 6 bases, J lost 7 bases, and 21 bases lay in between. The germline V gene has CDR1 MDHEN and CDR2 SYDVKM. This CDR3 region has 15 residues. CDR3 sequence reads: CASRFVGGQEGEAFF. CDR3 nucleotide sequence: TGTGCCAGCAGGTTCGTCGGGGGTCAAGAGGGTGAAGCTTTCTTT. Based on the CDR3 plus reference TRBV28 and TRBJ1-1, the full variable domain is DVKVTQSSRYLVKRTGEKVFLECVQDMDHENMFWYRQDPGLGLRLIYFSYDVKMKEKGDIPEGYSVSREKKERFSLILESASTNQTSMYLCASRFVGGQEGEAFFGQGTRLTVV.

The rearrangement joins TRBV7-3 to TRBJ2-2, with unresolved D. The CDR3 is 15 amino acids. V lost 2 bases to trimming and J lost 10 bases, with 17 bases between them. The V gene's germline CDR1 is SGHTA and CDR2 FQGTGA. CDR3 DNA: TGTGCCAGCAGCTTACTCGGTCTTCCCCAGGAGGAGCTGTTTTTT. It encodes CASSLLGLPQEELFF.